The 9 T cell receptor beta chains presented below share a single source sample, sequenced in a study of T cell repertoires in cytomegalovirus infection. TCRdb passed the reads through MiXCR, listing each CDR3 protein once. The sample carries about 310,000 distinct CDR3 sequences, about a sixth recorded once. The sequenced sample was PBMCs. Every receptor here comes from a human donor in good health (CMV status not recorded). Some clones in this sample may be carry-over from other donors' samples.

The DNA for the CDR3 is TGTGCCAGCAGTTTTGTTCCTAGCGACTACGAGCAGTACTTC. Translated: CASSFVPSDYEQYF. V and J are TRBV12-3 or TRBV12-4 and TRBJ2-7; tentatively, D is TRBD2 (6 bases). The CDR3 runs 14 residues. V lost 3 bases to trimming and J lost 3 bases, with 12 bases between them.

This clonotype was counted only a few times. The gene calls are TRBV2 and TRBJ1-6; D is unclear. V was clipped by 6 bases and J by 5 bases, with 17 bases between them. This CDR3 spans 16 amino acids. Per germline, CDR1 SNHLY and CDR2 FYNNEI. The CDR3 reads CASSPAPAGNNSPLHF. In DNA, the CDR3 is TGTGCCAGCAGCCCCGCCCCGGCAGGAAATAATTCACCCCTCCACTTT.

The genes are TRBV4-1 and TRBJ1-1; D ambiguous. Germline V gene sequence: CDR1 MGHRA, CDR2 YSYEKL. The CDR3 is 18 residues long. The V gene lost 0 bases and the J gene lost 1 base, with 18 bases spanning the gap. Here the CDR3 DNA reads TGCGCCAGCAGCCAAGAAGGGAGGCGAGCCGCTACGAACACTGAAGCTTTCTTT. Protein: CASSQEGRRAATNTEAFF.

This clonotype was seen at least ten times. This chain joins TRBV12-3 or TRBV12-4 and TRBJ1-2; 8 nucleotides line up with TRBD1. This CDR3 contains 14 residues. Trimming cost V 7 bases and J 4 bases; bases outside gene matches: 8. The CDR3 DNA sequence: TGTGCCAGCAACCCCCAGGGGGCGGGCTATGGCTACACCTTC. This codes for CASNPQGAGYGYTF.

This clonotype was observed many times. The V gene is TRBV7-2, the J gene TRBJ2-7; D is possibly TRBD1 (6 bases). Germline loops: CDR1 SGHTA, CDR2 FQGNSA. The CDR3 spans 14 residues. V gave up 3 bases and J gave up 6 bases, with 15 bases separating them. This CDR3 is CASSLYTGNPEQYF. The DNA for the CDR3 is TGTGCCAGCAGCTTGTACACAGGGAACCCCGAGCAGTACTTC. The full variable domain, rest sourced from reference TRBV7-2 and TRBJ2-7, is GAGVSQSPSNKVTEKGKDVELRCDPISGHTALYWYRQSLGQGLEFLIYFQGNSAPDKSGLPSDRFSAERTGGSVSTLTIQRTQQEDSAVYLCASSLYTGNPEQYFGPGTRLTVT.

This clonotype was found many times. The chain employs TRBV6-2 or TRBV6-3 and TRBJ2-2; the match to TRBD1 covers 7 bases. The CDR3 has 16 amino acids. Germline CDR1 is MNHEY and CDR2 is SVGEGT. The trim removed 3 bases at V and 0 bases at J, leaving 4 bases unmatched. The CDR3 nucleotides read TGTGCCAGCAGTTATAGACAGGGAGCGAACACCGGGGAGCTGTTTTTT. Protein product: CASSYRQGANTGELFF.

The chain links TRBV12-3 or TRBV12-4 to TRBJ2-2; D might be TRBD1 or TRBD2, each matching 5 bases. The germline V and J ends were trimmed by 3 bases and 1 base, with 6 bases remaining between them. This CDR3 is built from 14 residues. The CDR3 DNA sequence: TGTGCCAGCAGTTTGGGGGAGAACACCGGGGAGCTGTTTTTT. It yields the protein CASSLGENTGELFF.

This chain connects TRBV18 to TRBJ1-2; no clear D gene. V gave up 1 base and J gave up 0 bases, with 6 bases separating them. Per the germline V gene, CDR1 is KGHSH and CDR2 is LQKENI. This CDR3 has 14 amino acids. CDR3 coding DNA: TGTGCCAGCTCACCACTCCGGGCTAACTATGGCTACACCTTC. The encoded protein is CASSPLRANYGYTF.

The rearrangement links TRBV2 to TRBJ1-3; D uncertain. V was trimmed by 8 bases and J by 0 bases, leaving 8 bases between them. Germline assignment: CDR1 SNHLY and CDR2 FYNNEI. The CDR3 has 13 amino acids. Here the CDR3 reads CASGGLSGNTIYF. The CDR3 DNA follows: TGTGCCAGCGGCGGACTCTCTGGAAACACCATATATTTT. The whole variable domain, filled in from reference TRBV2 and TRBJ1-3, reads EPEVTQTPSHQVTQMGQEVILRCVPISNHLYFYWYRQILGQKVEFLVSFYNNEISEKSEIFDDQFSVERPDGSNFTLKIRSTKLEDSAMYFCASGGLSGNTIYFGEGSWLTVV.